Listed here are 18 T cell receptor beta chains from one sample, sequenced in a study of T cell changes during pregnancy in multiple sclerosis (dated by TCRdb to the late 2010s). The library was produced with the immunoSEQ multiplex PCR assay. TCRdb mirrors the immuneACCESS table, restricted to in-frame sequences. Some clones are absent from its copies; in checked studies, under half trace to an unresolved V gene, and the reason for the others is unknown. In all, the sample holds some 80,000 clones, and 90% to 95% of those were seen once. Jointly, the top ten make up more than 0.85% of the sample. This sample comprised peripheral blood, obtained in the second trimester of pregnancy. The receptor source for this set is a female donor with multiple sclerosis, enrolled in a pregnancy study.

This chain links TRBV5-1 with TRBJ2-3; tentatively, D is TRBD1 (6 bases). V lost 2 bases and J 4 bases, leaving 14 bases between the germline ends. CDR3 length: 15 residues. CDR1 is SGHRS and CDR2 is YFSETQ in the germline V gene. The chain's CDR3 is CASSFTGQGSDTQYF. CDR3 coding DNA: TGCGCCAGCAGCTTTACAGGGCAAGGCTCAGATACGCAGTATTTT.

The rearrangement links TRBV18 to TRBJ2-7; 7 nucleotides align to TRBD2. Trimming at V came to 3 bases and at J to 6 bases, leaving 5 bases not matched to a gene. The CDR3 spans 13 residues. Germline CDR1 reads KGHSH; CDR2 reads LQKENI. The CDR3 nucleotides are TGTGCCAGCTCACCCGAACTAGCGCGCGAGCAGTACTTC. Protein sequence: CASSPELAREQYF.

This sequence joins TRBV27 and TRBJ1-1, with 9 positions matching TRBD1. The CDR3 extends over 14 amino acids. The V segment lost 1 base and the J segment 6 bases; nucleotides outside the gene matches: 3. Germline-derived CDR1 and CDR2 are MNHEY and SMNVEV (reference sequence). In nucleotides, the CDR3 is TGTGCCAGCAGTTTATTGGGACAGGGCCCTGAAGCTTTCTTT. As protein: CASSLLGQGPEAFF.

The rearrangement links TRBV30 to TRBJ2-7; 7 nucleotides agree with TRBD2. CDR3 length equals 16 residues. Germline CDR1 GTSNPN, CDR2 SVGIG (reference sequence). V trimming: 6 bases; J trimming: 6 bases; junction bases outside the gene matches: 20. The CDR3 protein is CACKDTQREVSSEQYF. CDR3 sequence (DNA): TGTGCCTGTAAGGACACTCAGCGGGAAGTAAGTTCCGAGCAGTACTTC. Complete variable domain (other parts from reference TRBV30 and TRBJ2-7): SQTIHQWPATLVQPVGSPLSLECTVEGTSNPNLYWYRQAAGRGLQLLFYSVGIGQISSEVPQNLSASRPQDRQFILSSKKLLLSDSGFYLCACKDTQREVSSEQYFGPGTRLTVT.

The chain uses TRBV19 and TRBJ2-1, with TRBD2 identical over 7 bases. Trimming at V came to 3 bases and at J to 4 bases, leaving 6 bases not matched to a gene. The CDR3 sequence is 15 residues long. Germline assignment: CDR1 LNHDA and CDR2 SQIVND (reference sequence). The chain's CDR3 is CASSIRLAGYNEQFF. DNA of the CDR3: TGTGCCAGTAGTATCCGTTTAGCGGGTTACAATGAGCAGTTCTTC.

This clone was observed once. The junction differs from germline at one of its ends, possibly a read error. This chain connects TRBV7-2 to TRBJ2-7, with TRBD2 matching over 9 bases. CDR3 length: 14 amino acids. Germline CDR1 is SGHTA and CDR2 is FQGNSA. Here the CDR3 reads CASSLAGQTYEQYF. DNA for the CDR3: TGTGCCAGCAGCCTAGCGGGGCAGACCTACGAGCAGTACTTC.

This clone was seen once. This chain's CDR3 is CASSPPRSVTNTEAFF. The DNA of the CDR3 is TGTGCCAGCAGCCCTCCTAGATCCGTTACGAACACTGAAGCTTTCTTT. This chain joins TRBV7-9 and TRBJ1-1; D remains unclear. This CDR3 is built from 16 residues. Trimming pared 5 bases from V and 1 base from J, leaving 17 bases between. The V gene's germline CDR1 is SEHNR and CDR2 FQNEAQ (reference sequence).

The chain joins TRBV5-1 to TRBJ2-1, with TRBD1 identical over 7 bases. J gave up 10 bases and V 0 bases, and 4 bases lay outside the gene matches. CDR3 length: 13 amino acids. Germline loops: CDR1 SGHRS, CDR2 YFSETQ. For the CDR3, the DNA is TGCGCCAGCAGCTTGGCCCAGACAGGGGAGCAGTTCTTC. The encoded protein is CASSLAQTGEQFF.

CDR3 DNA: TGTGCCAGCAACTTACAGGGGGCTGGAGAGCAGTACTTC. It encodes CASNLQGAGEQYF. The chain recombines TRBV27 with TRBJ2-7; 9 bases line up with TRBD1. V gave up 7 bases and J gave up 7 bases; unmatched junction bases: 8. CDR1 and CDR2 (germline): MNHEY, SMNVEV (reference sequence). This CDR3 region has 13 residues.

The chain couples TRBV6-6 to TRBJ1-2; D is ambiguous. V was pared by 1 base and J by 2 bases, with 11 bases between. There are 15 residues in the CDR3. Germline V gene sequence: CDR1 MNHNY, CDR2 SVGAGI (reference sequence). The DNA of the CDR3 is TGTGCCAGCAGTTACTGGGAGACGGGGAACTATGGCTACACCTTC. As protein: CASSYWETGNYGYTF.

V is TRBV6-1 and J is TRBJ1-5, with TRBD1 matching 7 bases. CDR3 length: 15 residues. Germline trimming cut 3 bases from V and 1 base from J; bases unmatched to any gene: 3. CDR1 is MNHNS, CDR2 SASEGT, per germline. CDR3 loop: CASSEGQLSNQPQHF. CDR3 bases: TGTGCCAGCAGTGAGGGACAGTTGAGCAATCAGCCCCAGCATTTT.

CDR3 amino acids: CASSQAGSNQPQHF. The CDR3, as DNA: TGTGCCAGCAGCCAAGCAGGTAGCAATCAGCCCCAGCATTTT. This sequence joins TRBV14 and TRBJ1-5; no clear D. CDR1 is SGHDN, CDR2 FVKESK, per germline. The CDR3 consists of 14 residues. The V end was cut by 1 base, the J end by 0 bases, with 4 bases between.

The count of this clone is one. The chain joins TRBV5-6 to TRBJ1-2, with 7 nucleotides matching TRBD1. The V and J ends lost 4 bases and 1 base, in that order; junction bases with no gene match: 4. This CDR3 contains 14 residues. The germline V gene has CDR1 SGHDT and CDR2 YYEEEE. The CDR3 coding sequence is TGTGCCAGCAGCGCGGGACAGTTTAACTATGGCTACACCTTC. The encoded protein is CASSAGQFNYGYTF.

CDR3 residues: CASSLGNGYGYTF. The CDR3 DNA is TGTGCCAGCAGCTTAGGGAACGGCTATGGCTACACCTTC. This chain uses TRBV13 with TRBJ1-2; no reliable D call. V lost 0 bases and J 4 bases, leaving 6 bases between the germline ends. The CDR3 sequence is 13 residues long. Looked up from germline, CDR1 is PRHDT and CDR2 is FYEKMQ (reference sequence).

The gene calls are TRBV5-4 and TRBJ2-2; 9 positions match TRBD1. CDR1 is SGHNT, CDR2 YYREEE, per germline (reference sequence). Unmatched junction bases numbered 8, after V lost 4 bases and J lost 4 bases. CDR3 size: 16 residues. Here the CDR3 DNA reads TGTGCCAGCAGCAGACCGGGACAGGGAGGCACCGGGGAGCTGTTTTTT. Translating it yields CASSRPGQGGTGELFF.

The CDR3 protein is CASSKGFTNTEAFF. As DNA, the CDR3 is TGTGCCAGTAGTAAGGGGTTCACGAACACTGAAGCTTTCTTT. The chain carries TRBV19 and TRBJ1-1, with TRBD1 as a possible D gene (5 bases). The CDR3 loop spans 14 amino acids. Trimming shortened V by 4 bases and J by 1 base, and 10 bases separated the two germline ends. In germline, CDR1 is LNHDA, CDR2 SQIVND (reference sequence).

This chain connects TRBV9 to TRBJ1-1, with 9 bases that match TRBD1. The length of the CDR3 is 17 residues. CDR1 and CDR2 (germline): SGDLS, YYNGEE. V was clipped by 1 base and J by 3 bases; unmatched bases: 10. CDR3 sequence (DNA): TGTGCCAGCAGCGTAACTGCGTTTCGGACAGGGGACACTGAAGCTTTCTTT. Translation gives CASSVTAFRTGDTEAFF.

The chain links TRBV27 to TRBJ2-5; 8 bases fit TRBD2. Losses at the gene ends were 3 bases for V and 5 bases for J; bases not matched to a gene: 5. In germline, CDR1 is MNHEY, CDR2 SMNVEV (reference sequence). The CDR3 is 14 amino acids. The CDR3 DNA reads as TGTGCCAGCAGTTTGTGGTCTAGCGGGGAGACCCAGTACTTC. It is translated as CASSLWSSGETQYF.